These 16 T cell receptor beta chains originate from one sample sequenced in a study of blood T cell repertoires in COVID-19. Sequencing used immunoSEQ multiplex PCR; TCRdb keeps in-frame clones, though not all of them. The table lists 55,000 or so clones, approximately 87% of them singletons. Sequenced: peripheral blood. Receptors originate from a woman aged 55 to 70 with COVID-19, enrolled during active disease.

The chain is built from TRBV6-6 and TRBJ2-1, with TRBD1 identical over 7 bases. Germline trimming cut 6 bases from V and 3 bases from J; bases unmatched to any gene: 2. Germline loops: CDR1 MNHNY, CDR2 SVGAGI (reference sequence). The CDR3 covers 13 residues. This chain's CDR3 is CASSRDSYNEQFF. The CDR3 region has the DNA TGTGCCAGCAGCCGGGACAGCTACAATGAGCAGTTCTTC.

The chain has TRBV30 and TRBJ2-6; possible D gene TRBD2, 5 bases. In germline, CDR1 is GTSNPN, CDR2 SVGIG (reference sequence). Trimming removed 1 base at V and 0 bases at J, with 7 bases between. CDR3 length: 15 residues. The DNA of the CDR3 is TGTGCCTGGAGTGGGGGAGACTCTGGGGCCAACGTCCTGACTTTC. It codes for CAWSGGDSGANVLTF.

This clone was picked up a small number of times. V gene TRBV5-4 combines with J gene TRBJ2-5; 10 bases fit TRBD2. Germline lookup yields CDR1 SGHNT and CDR2 YYREEE (reference sequence). Trimming took 4 bases from V and 1 from J; bases not matched to a gene: 7. The CDR3 covers 16 residues. The CDR3 DNA reads TGTGCCAGCAGCCTACCGGGACTAGCGACCCAAGAGACCCAGTACTTC. It yields the protein CASSLPGLATQETQYF.

The genes are TRBV28 and TRBJ1-1; TRBD1 might be the D (6 bases). The V gene lost 7 bases and the J gene lost 0 bases, with 15 bases spanning the gap. Germline CDR1 and CDR2: MDHEN and SYDVKM. CDR3 length equals 15 residues. The CDR3 loop reads CASIKPQGLNTEAFF. As DNA, the CDR3 is TGTGCCAGCATAAAACCCCAGGGGTTGAACACTGAAGCTTTCTTT.

The J gene is TRBJ2-3, the V gene TRBV5-5; possibly TRBD2 for D (6 bases). The V end was cut by 8 bases, the J end by 0 bases, with 16 bases between. This CDR3 is built from 15 residues. Germline CDR1 is SGHKS and CDR2 is YYEKEE (reference sequence). The DNA of the CDR3 is TGTGCCAGTGGGGTTCTAGCGCTAAGCACAGATACGCAGTATTTT. Its translation: CASGVLALSTDTQYF.

The V call is TRBV29-1, the J call TRBJ2-3, with a tentative D call TRBD2 (5 bases). Trimming removed 6 bases from V and 1 base from J, with 8 bases in between. This CDR3 has 12 residues. Germline values: CDR1 SQVTM, CDR2 ANQGSEA. DNA for the CDR3: TGCAGCGTCTCGGAGGGCACAGATACGCAGTATTTT. It is translated as CSVSEGTDTQYF.

The V call is TRBV6-5, the J call TRBJ2-7; 11 bases fit TRBD1. V shed 8 bases and J 3 bases; nucleotides not matched to a gene: 9. This CDR3 has 15 amino acids. In germline, CDR1 is MNHEY, CDR2 SVGAGI. CDR3 DNA: TGTGCCAGCCGAGGGGGGACAGGGGGGCTCTACGAGCAGTACTTC. Protein sequence: CASRGGTGGLYEQYF.

The V call is TRBV6-6, the J call TRBJ1-1; possibly TRBD1 for D (6 bases). The CDR3 runs to 13 residues. Trimming left V 6 bases short and J 1 base short, with 9 bases between. Looked up from germline, CDR1 is MNHNY and CDR2 is SVGAGI (reference sequence). In nucleotides, the CDR3 is TGTGCCAGCAGGGGGGACAAGAACACTGAAGCTTTCTTT. Translated: CASRGDKNTEAFF.

CDR3 DNA: TGCGCCAGCAGCCAGTCCCTTGCCGGGACTAATTACAATGAGCAGTTCTTC. Encoded protein: CASSQSLAGTNYNEQFF. This chain links TRBV4-1 with TRBJ2-1, with 7 bases fitting TRBD2. This CDR3 spans 17 amino acids. The J segment lost 4 bases and the V segment lost 3 bases, leaving 12 bases of the junction unmatched. CDR1 is MGHRA and CDR2 is YSYEKL in the germline V gene.

The V and J genes are TRBV3-1 (or the pseudogene TRBV3-2) and TRBJ1-3, with a weak D call TRBD1 (5 bases). The CDR3 runs 17 residues. Germline V CDR1 and CDR2: LGHDT, YNNKEL (reference sequence). The V gene lost 0 bases and the J gene lost 0 bases, with 12 bases spanning the gap. The chain's CDR3 is CASSQDPKTVSGNTIYF. The CDR3 DNA sequence: TGTGCCAGCAGCCAAGACCCCAAGACAGTCTCTGGAAACACCATATATTTT.

The rearrangement links TRBV2 to TRBJ1-5; the D is unclear. Trimming stripped 4 bases from V and 6 bases from J, with 10 bases between. Germline V gives CDR1 SNHLY, CDR2 FYNNEI. There are 13 residues in the CDR3. Here the CDR3 reads CASSVVVSQPQHF. The CDR3 DNA reads as TGTGCCAGCAGTGTAGTTGTAAGTCAGCCCCAGCATTTT.

The V and J genes are TRBV27 and TRBJ1-2, with 7 nucleotides matching TRBD1. The germline V gene has CDR1 MNHEY and CDR2 SMNVEV (reference sequence). V dropped 5 bases and J dropped 8; count of bases not matched to a gene: 14. The CDR3 has 15 residues. In nucleotides, the CDR3 is TGTGCCAGCAGTAGACAGACAGGGCAGTTATTGGGCTACACCTTC. Translated: CASSRQTGQLLGYTF.

The chain carries TRBV2 and TRBJ2-7, with TRBD2 matching over 11 bases. The V segment lost 6 bases and the J segment 5 bases; nucleotides outside the gene matches: 6. Germline V gene data show CDR1 as SNHLY and CDR2 as FYNNEI. This CDR3 spans 14 amino acids. The CDR3 nucleotides read TGTGCCAGCAGAATTAGCGGGAGGGCCCACGAGCAGTACTTC. Translation: CASRISGRAHEQYF.

This clone was seen once. This rearrangement joins TRBV5-1 to TRBJ2-7; 9 nucleotides line up with TRBD1. The V segment lost 2 bases and the J segment 1 base; nucleotides outside the gene matches: 7. Germline V CDR1 and CDR2: SGHRS, YFSETQ. The CDR3 totals 16 residues. CDR3 nucleotides: TGCGCCAGCAGCTTACAACCCGGGACAGGGTCCTACGAGCAGTACTTC. Protein: CASSLQPGTGSYEQYF.

The V gene is TRBV5-1, the J gene TRBJ1-1, with 7 bases matching TRBD1. This CDR3 region has 17 residues. CDR1 and CDR2 (germline): SGHRS, YFSETQ. Trimming cost V 4 bases and J 1 base; bases outside gene matches: 13. This chain's CDR3 is CASSTAHGTAKNTEAFF. Here the CDR3 DNA reads TGCGCCAGCAGCACGGCGCACGGGACAGCAAAGAACACTGAAGCTTTCTTT.

This chain connects TRBV11-3 to TRBJ2-7, with 7 bases lining up with TRBD1. The CDR3 sequence is 16 residues long. Germline V gene data show CDR1 as SGHNT and CDR2 as YENEEA. V lost 1 base and J lost 3; bases outside the gene matches: 9. CDR3 loop: CASSLGDRERIYEQYF. The CDR3 DNA is TGTGCCAGCAGCTTAGGCGACAGGGAGAGGATCTACGAGCAGTACTTC.